This T cell receptor beta chain was captured by sequencing in a study of T cell responses to AZD1222 COVID-19 vaccine. Study-level results: Spike-wide vaccine-associated CD4 TCRs dominated at 160-218 and 743-854. Recipients of two AZD1222 doses showed rising Spike-specific TCR breadth and depth.

Comment on this clone: Its antigen is not known.

TCRdb's copy holds only in-frame clones and misses some; the assay was immunoSEQ multiplex PCR. The sample lists over 120,000 clones, 93% occurring once. Sample: peripheral blood, taken on day 0 of AZD1222 vaccination. The source of this sequence is an adult in good health.

In DNA, the CDR3 is TGTGCCAGCAGTGAAGGCTTAGCGGGAGGTGAGACCCAGTACTTC. Translating gives CASSEGLAGGETQYF. The genes are TRBV2 and TRBJ2-5; 10 bases line up with TRBD2. This CDR3 region has 15 residues. CDR1 and CDR2 from the germline V gene are SNHLY and FYNNEI. The J segment lost 5 bases and the V segment lost 1 base, leaving 4 bases of the junction unmatched.